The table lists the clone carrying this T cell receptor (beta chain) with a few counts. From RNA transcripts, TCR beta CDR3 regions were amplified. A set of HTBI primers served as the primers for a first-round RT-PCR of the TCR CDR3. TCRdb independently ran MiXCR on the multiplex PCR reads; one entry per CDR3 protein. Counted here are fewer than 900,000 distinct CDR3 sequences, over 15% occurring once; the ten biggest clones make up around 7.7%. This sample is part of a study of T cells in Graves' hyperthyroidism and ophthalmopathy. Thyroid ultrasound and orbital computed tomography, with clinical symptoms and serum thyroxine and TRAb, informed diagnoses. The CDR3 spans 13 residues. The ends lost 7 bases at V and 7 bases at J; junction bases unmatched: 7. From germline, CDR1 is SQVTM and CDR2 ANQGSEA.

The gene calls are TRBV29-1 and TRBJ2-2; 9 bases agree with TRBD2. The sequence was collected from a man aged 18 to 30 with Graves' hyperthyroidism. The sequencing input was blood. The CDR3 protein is CSGGGRASGELFF. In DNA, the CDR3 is TGCAGCGGGGGCGGGAGGGCCAGCGGGGAGCTGTTTTTT.